This passage covers 9 T cell receptor beta chains from one sample sequenced in a study of identical twins. TCRdb recomputed calls from the 5' RACE reads with MiXCR, one row per CDR3 protein. This sample has some 560,000 distinct CDR3 sequences; roughly 9.5% occur once, and the top ten carry roughly 3%. The same data also went into a second study, on yellow fever vaccine responses in identical twins.

Specimen: PBMCs. The origin of the receptors is a woman aged 18-35 years in good health.

This clonotype was detected a few times. The V call is TRBV19, the J call TRBJ1-1, with D unresolved. The ends were cut back, 4 bases at V and 4 bases at J, with 10 bases in the middle. This CDR3 is 13 amino acids long. Per germline, CDR1 LNHDA and CDR2 SQIVND (reference sequence). CDR3 amino acids: CASSTPGSTEAFF. The CDR3 DNA is TGTGCCAGTAGTACACCGGGGTCCACTGAAGCTTTCTTT.

This clonotype was counted ten times or more. The genes are TRBV20-1 and TRBJ1-6, with 9 bases that match TRBD1. CDR3 size: 16 residues. Germline V gene sequence: CDR1 DFQATT, CDR2 SNEGSKA (reference sequence). The ends lost 5 bases at V and 10 bases at J; junction bases unmatched: 15. The DNA for the CDR3 is TGCAGTGCTCCGAAGACAGGGGGAAGATCGGGCTCACCCCTCCACTTT. Protein: CSAPKTGGRSGSPLHF.

This clonotype came up a few times. Written as DNA, the CDR3 is TGCGCCAGCAGCACCCAGGGATGGGGCTATGGCTACACCTTC. It yields the protein CASSTQGWGYGYTF. This sequence joins TRBV5-1 and TRBJ1-2; tentatively, D is TRBD1 (5 bases). Trimming stripped 4 bases from V and 4 bases from J, with 14 bases between. The CDR3 runs 14 residues. From germline, CDR1 is SGHRS and CDR2 YFSETQ.

This clonotype was counted many times. The V gene is TRBV5-6, the J gene TRBJ2-4; TRBD2 matches at 10 bases. With 0 bases clipped from V and 9 bases from J, the junction kept 9 bases outside the gene matches. The CDR3 runs to 16 residues. Germline CDR1 SGHDT, CDR2 YYEEEE. This chain's CDR3 is CASSLVTGLADGIQYF. The CDR3, as DNA: TGTGCCAGCAGCTTGGTTACCGGACTAGCGGATGGCATTCAGTACTTC. Full variable domain (missing parts from reference TRBV5-6 and TRBJ2-4): DAGVTQSPTHLIKTRGQQVTLRCSPKSGHDTVSWYQQALGQGPQFIFQYYEEEERQRGNFPDRFSGHQFPNYSSELNVNALLLGDSALYLCASSLVTGLADGIQYFGAGTRLSVL.

This clonotype appeared many times. V gene TRBV7-2 combines with J gene TRBJ2-7; weak D call: TRBD1 (5 bases). Germline V gene lookup returns CDR1 SGHTA and CDR2 FQGNSA. V was cut by 1 base and J by 7 bases, with 11 bases left in between. This CDR3 contains 13 residues. The CDR3 region has the DNA TGTGCCAGCAGCTTAGAGGGGCGGCGGGAGCAGTACTTC. Encoded protein: CASSLEGRREQYF.

The chain links TRBV7-8 to TRBJ2-3, with D possibly matching TRBD1 (6 bases). With 5 bases removed from V and 0 bases from J, the gap between germline ends came to 12 bases. The CDR3 length is 15 residues. The germline CDR1 and CDR2 sequences are SGHVS and FQNEAQ. In DNA, the CDR3 is TGTGCCAGCAGCCGAGACGACAGGAGCACAGATACGCAGTATTTT. Amino acid sequence: CASSRDDRSTDTQYF.

This clonotype was seen repeatedly, ten times or more. The V call is TRBV4-2, the J call TRBJ1-1; 7 bases match TRBD1. The CDR3 has 15 residues. Germline CDR1 and CDR2: LGHNA and YNFKEQ. Germline trimming cut 1 base from V and 5 bases from J; bases unmatched to any gene: 7. The CDR3 reads CASSQGTQGSTEAFF. CDR3 nucleotides: TGTGCCAGCAGCCAAGGTACACAGGGGAGTACTGAAGCTTTCTTT.

As regards this clonotype: An end of the junction does not agree with germline; a read error may underlie this. The chain joins TRBV4-2 to TRBJ2-3, with 11 bases fitting TRBD2. The V gene's germline CDR1 is LGHNA and CDR2 YNFKEQ. This CDR3 spans 18 amino acids. CDR3: CASIQGLAGGGSTDTQYF. The CDR3, as DNA: TGTGCCAGCATCCAAGGACTAGCGGGCGGGGGTAGCACAGATACGCAGTATTTT.

V and J are TRBV12-3 or TRBV12-4 and TRBJ2-3; possibly TRBD2 for D (6 bases). There are 17 residues in the CDR3. The germline V and J ends were trimmed by 6 bases and 4 bases, with 23 bases remaining between them. CDR3 loop: CASSRQGGARAPDTQYF. The DNA for the CDR3 is TGTGCCAGCAGCCGTCAAGGCGGGGCCCGAGCGCCAGATACGCAGTATTTT.